The sequence of this TCR beta chain was determined in a study of T cells after yellow fever vaccination. Conversion of TCR transcripts into cDNA relied on 5'RACE template switching, which added a universal primer site and UMIs. One entry per CDR3 protein results from TCRdb running MiXCR on the 5' RACE reads. The sample gives fewer than 400,000 distinct CDR3 sequences, 6% to 8% of which show up once; roughly 15% is in the top ten. This clonotype was seen many times. Its matching antigen is unknown. This CDR3 comprises 12 residues. The V gene end was trimmed by 5 bases and the J gene end by 8 bases; junction bases not matched to a gene: 3. Germline V CDR1 and CDR2: SGHRS, YFSETQ. Whole-study results and caveats: Boosting was followed by the reappearance of most primary-vaccination clones (about 96% CD4, about 89% CD8). Abundant bulk-population clonotypes could contaminate the FACS-sorted repertoires.

The sample here was PBMCs, taken 5 days after the yellow fever booster vaccination. This clonotype was sampled from a man aged 25-40 years who received the YFV17D yellow fever vaccine. The chain carries TRBV5-1 and TRBJ2-1; 8 nucleotides match TRBD1. The CDR3 is CASRMTGDEQFF. For the CDR3, the DNA is TGCGCCAGCAGGATGACAGGGGATGAGCAGTTCTTC.